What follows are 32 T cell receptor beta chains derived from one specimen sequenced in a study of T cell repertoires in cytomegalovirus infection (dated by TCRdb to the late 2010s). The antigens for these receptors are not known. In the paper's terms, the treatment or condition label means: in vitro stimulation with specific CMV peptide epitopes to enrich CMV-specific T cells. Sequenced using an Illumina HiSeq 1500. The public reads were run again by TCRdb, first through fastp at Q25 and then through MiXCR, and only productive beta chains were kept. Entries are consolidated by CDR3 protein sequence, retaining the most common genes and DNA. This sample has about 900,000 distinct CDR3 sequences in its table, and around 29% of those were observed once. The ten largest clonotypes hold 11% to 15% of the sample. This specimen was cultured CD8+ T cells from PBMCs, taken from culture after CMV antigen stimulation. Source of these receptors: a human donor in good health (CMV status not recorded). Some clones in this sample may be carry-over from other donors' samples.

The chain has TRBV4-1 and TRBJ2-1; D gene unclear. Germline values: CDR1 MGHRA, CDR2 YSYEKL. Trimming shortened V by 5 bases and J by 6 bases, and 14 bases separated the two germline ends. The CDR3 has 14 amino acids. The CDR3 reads CASSEAYATNEQFF. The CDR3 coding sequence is TGCGCCAGCAGCGAAGCCTACGCCACCAATGAGCAGTTCTTC.

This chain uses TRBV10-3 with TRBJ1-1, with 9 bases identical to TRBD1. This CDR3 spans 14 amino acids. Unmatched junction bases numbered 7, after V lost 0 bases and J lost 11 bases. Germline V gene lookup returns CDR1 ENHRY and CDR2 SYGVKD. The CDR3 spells CAISESGQGRWAFF. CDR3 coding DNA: TGTGCCATCAGTGAGTCGGGACAGGGTAGATGGGCTTTCTTT.

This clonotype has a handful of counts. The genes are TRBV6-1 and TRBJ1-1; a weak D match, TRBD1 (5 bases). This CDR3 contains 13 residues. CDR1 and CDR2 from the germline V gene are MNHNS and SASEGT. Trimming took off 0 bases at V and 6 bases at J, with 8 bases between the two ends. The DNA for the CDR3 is TGTGCCAGCAGTGAAGCGTTGGGGGCTGAAGCTTTCTTT. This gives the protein CASSEALGAEAFF.

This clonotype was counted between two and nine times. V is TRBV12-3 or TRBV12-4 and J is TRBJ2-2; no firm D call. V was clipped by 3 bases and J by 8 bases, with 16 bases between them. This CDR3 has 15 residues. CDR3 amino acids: CASSFDGSTPGELFF. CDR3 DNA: TGTGCCAGCAGTTTCGACGGCTCCACCCCGGGGGAGCTGTTTTTT.

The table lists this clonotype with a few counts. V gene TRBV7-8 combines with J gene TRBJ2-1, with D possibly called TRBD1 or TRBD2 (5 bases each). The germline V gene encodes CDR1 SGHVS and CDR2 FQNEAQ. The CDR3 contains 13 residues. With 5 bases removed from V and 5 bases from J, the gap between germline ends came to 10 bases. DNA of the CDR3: TGTGCCAGCAGCGTCGGGACCCACAATGAGCAGTTCTTC. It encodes CASSVGTHNEQFF. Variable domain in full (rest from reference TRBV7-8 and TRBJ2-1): GAGVSQSPRYKVAKRGQDVALRCDPISGHVSLFWYQQALGQGPEFLTYFQNEAQLDKSGLPSDRFFAERPEGSVSTLKIQRTQQEDSAVYLCASSVGTHNEQFFGPGTRLTVL.

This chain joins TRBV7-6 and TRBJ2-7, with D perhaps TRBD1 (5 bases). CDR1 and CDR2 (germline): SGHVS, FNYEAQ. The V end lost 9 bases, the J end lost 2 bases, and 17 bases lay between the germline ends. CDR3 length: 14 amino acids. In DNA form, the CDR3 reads TGTGCCAGTCCCCCCGAAGACAGTCCCTACGAGCAGTACTTC. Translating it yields CASPPEDSPYEQYF.

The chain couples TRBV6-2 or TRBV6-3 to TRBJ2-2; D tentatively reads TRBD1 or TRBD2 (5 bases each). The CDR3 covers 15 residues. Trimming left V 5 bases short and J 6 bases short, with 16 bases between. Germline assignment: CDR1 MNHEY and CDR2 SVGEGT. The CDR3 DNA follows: TGTGCCAGCAGTCAGTCAGGGAGATGCGCCGGGGAGCTGTTTTTT. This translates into CASSQSGRCAGELFF.

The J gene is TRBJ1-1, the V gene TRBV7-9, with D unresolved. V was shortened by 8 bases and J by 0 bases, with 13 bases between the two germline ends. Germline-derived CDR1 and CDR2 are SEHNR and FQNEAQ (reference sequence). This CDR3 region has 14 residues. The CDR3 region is CASWAPGLNTEAFF. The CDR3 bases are TGTGCCAGCTGGGCCCCGGGGTTGAACACTGAAGCTTTCTTT.

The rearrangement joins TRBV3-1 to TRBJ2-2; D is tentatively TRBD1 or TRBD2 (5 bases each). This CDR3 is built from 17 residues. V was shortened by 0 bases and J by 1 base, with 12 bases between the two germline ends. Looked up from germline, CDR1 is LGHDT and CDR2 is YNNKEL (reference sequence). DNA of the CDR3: TGTGCCAGCAGCCAAGAGGTAGGGACGAAGAACACCGGGGAGCTGTTTTTT. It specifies CASSQEVGTKNTGELFF.

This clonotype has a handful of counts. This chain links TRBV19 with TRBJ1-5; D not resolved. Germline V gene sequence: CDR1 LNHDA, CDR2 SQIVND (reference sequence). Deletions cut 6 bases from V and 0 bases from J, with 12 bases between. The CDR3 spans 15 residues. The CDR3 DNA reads TGTGCCAGTAGACGGTCCGCCGGTAGCAATCAGCCCCAGCATTTT. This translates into CASRRSAGSNQPQHF.

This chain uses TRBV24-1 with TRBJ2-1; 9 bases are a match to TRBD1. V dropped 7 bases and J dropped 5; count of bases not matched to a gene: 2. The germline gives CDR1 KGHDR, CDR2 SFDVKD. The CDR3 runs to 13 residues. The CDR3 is CATSRTGDNEQFF. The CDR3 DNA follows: TGTGCCACCAGCCGGACAGGGGACAATGAGCAGTTCTTC.

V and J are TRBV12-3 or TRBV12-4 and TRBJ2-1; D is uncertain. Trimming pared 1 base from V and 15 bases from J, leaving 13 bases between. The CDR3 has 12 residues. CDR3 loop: CASSLVLEARFF. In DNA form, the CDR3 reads TGTGCCAGCAGTTTAGTTCTTGAAGCTCGGTTCTTC.

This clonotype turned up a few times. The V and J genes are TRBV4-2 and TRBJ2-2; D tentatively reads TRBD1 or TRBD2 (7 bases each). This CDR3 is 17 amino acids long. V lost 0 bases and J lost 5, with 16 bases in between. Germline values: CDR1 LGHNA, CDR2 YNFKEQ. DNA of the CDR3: TGTGCCAGCAGCCAAGAGGCAGGGGGGGCAAGTACCGGGGAGCTGTTTTTT. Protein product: CASSQEAGGASTGELFF.

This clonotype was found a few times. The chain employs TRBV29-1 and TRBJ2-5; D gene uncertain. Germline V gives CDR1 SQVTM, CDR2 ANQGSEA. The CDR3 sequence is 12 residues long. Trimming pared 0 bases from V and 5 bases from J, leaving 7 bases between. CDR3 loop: CSVEDEWETQYF. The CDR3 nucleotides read TGCAGCGTTGAAGATGAATGGGAGACCCAGTACTTC.

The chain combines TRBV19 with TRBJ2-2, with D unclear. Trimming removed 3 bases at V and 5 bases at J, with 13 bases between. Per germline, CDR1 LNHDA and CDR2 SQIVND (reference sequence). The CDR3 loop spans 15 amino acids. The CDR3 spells CASSIGLVITGELFF. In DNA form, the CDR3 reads TGTGCCAGTAGTATCGGGCTAGTTATAACCGGGGAGCTGTTTTTT.

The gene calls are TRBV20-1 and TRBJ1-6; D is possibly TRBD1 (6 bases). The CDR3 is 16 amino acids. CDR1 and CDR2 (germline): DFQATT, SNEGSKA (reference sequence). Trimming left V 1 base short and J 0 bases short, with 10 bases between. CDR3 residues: CSARGQESSYNSPLHF. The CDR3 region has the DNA TGCAGTGCTAGAGGACAGGAGAGCTCCTATAATTCACCCCTCCACTTT.

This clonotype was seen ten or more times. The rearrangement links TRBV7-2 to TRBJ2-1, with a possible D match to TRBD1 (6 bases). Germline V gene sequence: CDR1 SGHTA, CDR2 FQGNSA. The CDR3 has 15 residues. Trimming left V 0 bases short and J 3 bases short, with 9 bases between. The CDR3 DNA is TGTGCCAGCAGCTTAGCGGGACACCTCTACAATGAGCAGTTCTTC. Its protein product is CASSLAGHLYNEQFF. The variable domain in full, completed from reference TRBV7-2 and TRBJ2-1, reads GAGVSQSPSNKVTEKGKDVELRCDPISGHTALYWYRQSLGQGLEFLIYFQGNSAPDKSGLPSDRFSAERTGGSVSTLTIQRTQQEDSAVYLCASSLAGHLYNEQFFGPGTRLTVL.

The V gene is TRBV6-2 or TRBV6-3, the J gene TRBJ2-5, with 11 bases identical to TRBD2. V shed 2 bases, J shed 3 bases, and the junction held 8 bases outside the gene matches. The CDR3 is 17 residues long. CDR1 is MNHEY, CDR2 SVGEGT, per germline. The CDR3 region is CASSYGDPSGGKETQYF. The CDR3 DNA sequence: TGTGCCAGCAGTTACGGGGACCCTAGCGGGGGGAAAGAGACCCAGTACTTC.

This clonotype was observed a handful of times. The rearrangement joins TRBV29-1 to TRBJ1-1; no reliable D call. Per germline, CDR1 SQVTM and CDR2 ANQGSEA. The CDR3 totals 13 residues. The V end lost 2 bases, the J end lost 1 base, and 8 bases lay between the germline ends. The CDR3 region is CSVELGGNTEAFF. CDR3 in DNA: TGCAGCGTTGAATTGGGAGGGAACACTGAAGCTTTCTTT. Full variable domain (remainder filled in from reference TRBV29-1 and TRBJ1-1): SAVISQKPSRDICQRGTSLTIQCQVDSQVTMMFWYRQQPGQSLTLIATANQGSEATYESGFVIDKFPISRPNLTFSTLTVSNMSPEDSSIYLCSVELGGNTEAFFGQGTRLTVV.

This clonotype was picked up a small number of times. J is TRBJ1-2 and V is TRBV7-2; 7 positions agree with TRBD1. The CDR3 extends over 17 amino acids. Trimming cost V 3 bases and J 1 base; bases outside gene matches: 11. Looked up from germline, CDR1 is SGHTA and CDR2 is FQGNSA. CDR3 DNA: TGTGCCAGCAGCTTTCCGGGACAGCCAGGTCTTAACTATGGCTACACCTTC. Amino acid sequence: CASSFPGQPGLNYGYTF.

CDR3 DNA sequence: TGTGCCAGTAGTACCCGAAGCTCCCACTCAGGGGGCCCTGAAGCTTTCTTT. Encoded protein: CASSTRSSHSGGPEAFF. The J gene is TRBJ1-1, the V gene TRBV19, with 8 bases fitting TRBD1. After removal of 4 bases from V and 6 bases from J, the junction contained 16 bases not matched to a gene. This CDR3 has 17 residues. Germline V CDR1 and CDR2: LNHDA, SQIVND (reference sequence).

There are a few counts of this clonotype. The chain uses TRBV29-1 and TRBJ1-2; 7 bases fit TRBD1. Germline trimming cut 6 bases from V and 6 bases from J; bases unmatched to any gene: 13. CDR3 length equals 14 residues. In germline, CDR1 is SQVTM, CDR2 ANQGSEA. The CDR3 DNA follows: TGCAGCGTCCCCCCCCGCGACAGGGATCATGGCTACACCTTC. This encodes CSVPPRDRDHGYTF.

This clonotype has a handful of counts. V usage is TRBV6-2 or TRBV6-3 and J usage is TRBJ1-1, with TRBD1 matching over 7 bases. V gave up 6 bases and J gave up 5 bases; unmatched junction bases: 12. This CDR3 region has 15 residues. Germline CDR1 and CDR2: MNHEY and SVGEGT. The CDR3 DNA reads TGTGCCAGCAGACCCGGGACAGCTGTCTGGACTGAAGCTTTCTTT. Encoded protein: CASRPGTAVWTEAFF.

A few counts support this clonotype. The chain's CDR3 is CASSLWMAGRDTGELFF. The DNA of the CDR3 is TGTGCCAGCAGCTTGTGGATGGCGGGCAGGGACACCGGGGAGCTGTTTTTT. This chain uses TRBV5-6 with TRBJ2-2; D assignment may be TRBD1 or TRBD2 (5 bases each). Trimming removed 1 base at V and 3 bases at J, with 16 bases between. CDR3 length: 17 amino acids. In germline, CDR1 is SGHDT, CDR2 YYEEEE.

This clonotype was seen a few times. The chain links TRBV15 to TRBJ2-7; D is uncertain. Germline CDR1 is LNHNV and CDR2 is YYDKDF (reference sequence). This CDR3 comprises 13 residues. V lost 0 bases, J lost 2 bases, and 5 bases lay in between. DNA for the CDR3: TGTGCCACCAGCAGAGACCGTACCTACGAGCAGTACTTC. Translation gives CATSRDRTYEQYF.

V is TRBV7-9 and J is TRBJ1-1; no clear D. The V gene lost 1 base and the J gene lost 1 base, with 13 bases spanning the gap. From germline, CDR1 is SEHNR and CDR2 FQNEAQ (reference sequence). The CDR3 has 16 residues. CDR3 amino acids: CASSLGGAQKNTEAFF. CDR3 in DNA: TGTGCCAGCAGCTTAGGGGGAGCACAAAAGAACACTGAAGCTTTCTTT. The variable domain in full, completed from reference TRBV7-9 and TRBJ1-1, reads DTGVSQNPRHKITKRGQNVTFRCDPISEHNRLYWYRQTLGQGPEFLTYFQNEAQLEKSRLLSDRFSAERPKGSFSTLEIQRTEQGDSAMYLCASSLGGAQKNTEAFFGQGTRLTVV.

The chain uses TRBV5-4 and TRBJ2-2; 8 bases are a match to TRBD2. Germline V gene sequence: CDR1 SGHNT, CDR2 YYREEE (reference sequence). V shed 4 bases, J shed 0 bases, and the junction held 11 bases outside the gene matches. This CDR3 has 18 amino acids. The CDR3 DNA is TGTGCCAGCAGCCCCTTCGGAAGCGGGGGTGCGAACACCGGGGAGCTGTTTTTT. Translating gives CASSPFGSGGANTGELFF.

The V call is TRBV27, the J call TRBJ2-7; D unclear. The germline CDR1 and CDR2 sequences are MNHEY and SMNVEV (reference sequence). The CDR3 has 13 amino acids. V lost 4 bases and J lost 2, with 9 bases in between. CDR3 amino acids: CASSSFDTYEQYV. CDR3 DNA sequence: TGTGCCAGCAGTTCTTTTGACACCTACGAGCAGTACGTC.

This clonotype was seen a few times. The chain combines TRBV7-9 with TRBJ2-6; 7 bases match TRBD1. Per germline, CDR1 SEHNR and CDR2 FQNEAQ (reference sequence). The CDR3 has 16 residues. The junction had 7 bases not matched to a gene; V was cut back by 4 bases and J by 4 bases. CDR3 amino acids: CASSSLTGFGANVLTF. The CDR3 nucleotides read TGTGCCAGCAGCTCCCTGACAGGGTTCGGGGCCAACGTCCTGACTTTC. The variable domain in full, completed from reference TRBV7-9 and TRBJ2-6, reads DTGVSQNPRHKITKRGQNVTFRCDPISEHNRLYWYRQTLGQGPEFLTYFQNEAQLEKSRLLSDRFSAERPKGSFSTLEIQRTEQGDSAMYLCASSSLTGFGANVLTFGAGSRLTVL.

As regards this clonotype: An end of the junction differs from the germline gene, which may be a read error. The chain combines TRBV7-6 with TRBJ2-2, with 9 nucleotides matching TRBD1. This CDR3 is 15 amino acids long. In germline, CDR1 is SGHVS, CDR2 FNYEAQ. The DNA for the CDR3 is TGTGCCGGCAGCGGAGGACAGGGGAATTCCGGGGAGCTGTTTTTT. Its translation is CAGSGGQGNSGELFF. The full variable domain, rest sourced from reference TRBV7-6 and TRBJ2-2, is GAGVSQSPRYKVTKRGQDVALRCDPISGHVSLYWYRQALGQGPEFLTYFNYEAQQDKSGLPNDRFSAERPEGSISTLTIQRTEQRDSAMYRCAGSGGQGNSGELFFGEGSRLTVL.

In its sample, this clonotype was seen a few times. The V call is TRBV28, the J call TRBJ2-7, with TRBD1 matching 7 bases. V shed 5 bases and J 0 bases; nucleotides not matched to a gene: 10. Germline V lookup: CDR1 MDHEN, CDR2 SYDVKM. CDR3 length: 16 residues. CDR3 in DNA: TGTGCCAGCAGTCGGGCATACCGGGACAGCTCCTACGAGCAGTACGTC. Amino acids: CASSRAYRDSSYEQYV.

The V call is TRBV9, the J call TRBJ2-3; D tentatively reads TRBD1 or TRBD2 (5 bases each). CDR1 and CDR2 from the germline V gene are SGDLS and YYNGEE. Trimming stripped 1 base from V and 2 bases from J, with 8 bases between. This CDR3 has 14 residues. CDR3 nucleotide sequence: TGTGCCAGCAGCGTACAAGGGACCACAGATACGCAGTATTTT. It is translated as CASSVQGTTDTQYF.